A single T cell receptor (beta chain) is shown here with its context. This clonotype showed up many times. Its antigen is unknown. There are no base qualities to consult, and no much larger clone falls within one base. The data derive from a study of regulatory T cells in long-lasting Graves disease (dated by TCRdb to 2020 to 2022). Notes on the research overall: Antithyroid drugs had been taken for less than 3 months by newly diagnosed Graves' disease patients. A total of about 33 samples were covered by TCR sequencing, comprising approximately 13 persistent and 20 or so newly diagnosed Graves' disease patients. The study was registered as a clinical trial and conducted in China. Peripheral blood TCR sequencing and RNA sequencing compared persistent Graves' disease patients with newly diagnosed Graves' disease patients. Points the paper makes about the study in general: A larger number of public clonotypes was shared among persistent patients (2,741) than among newly diagnosed patients (over 850). Preferential use of TRBV28, TRBJ1-2 and TRBJ2-5 was observed in persistent disease, whereas TRBV20-1 and TRBJ2-1 were favored in newly diagnosed disease. Only peripheral blood was studied, because thyroid tissue, the primary lesion, was inaccessible. The authors noted that the small sample size was a limitation that may lower accuracy. Only the TCR beta chain was sequenced and analyzed. Persistent Graves' disease patients showed lower TCR Shannon entropy and fewer highly expanded clones than newly diagnosed patients, suggesting clonal expansion.

CDR1 MNHEY and CDR2 SVGEGT were looked up in the germline V gene. From the cysteine up to the phenylalanine, the CDR3 has a length of 13 residues. CDR3 DNA only is kept here, 39 bases in frame from base 1. The trim is 2 bases for V and 3 bases for J, with a gap of 8 bases between the germline ends. The time point label corresponds to: newly diagnosed GD, antithyroid drugs for less than 3 months. RNA was extracted from PBMCs in TRIzol for both TCR sequencing and RNA sequencing. The diagnosis of Graves' disease followed American Thyroid Association guidelines. Recruitment of patients was carried out at an endocrinology department in Xi'an, China. From each patient, approximately 9.9 milliliters of peripheral blood was collected into an EDTA anticoagulant tube. Ficoll Paque Plus density gradient separation was used to isolate PBMCs, and no further T cell sorting was performed. An Agilent 2100 Bioanalyzer and agarose gel were used to check RNA quality, and a NanoDrop 2000 was used to measure RNA concentration.

Libraries were constructed by multiplex PCR. The sequencer listed for this sample is Illumina HiSeq 4000. CDR3 regions were amplified by Arm-PCR with iRepertoire HTBI primers to construct TCR beta libraries. PCR products were gel purified before sequencing. Concerning the study's data processing: Gene usage analysis of CDR3 amino acid clonotypes used the 50 to 70 TRBV and around 13 TRBJ segments found across samples. Filtered high-quality paired reads were merged into contigs using COPE and FqMerger. Contigs were aligned with BLAST to IMGT TRBV, TRBD and TRBJ reference genes, and CDR3 was defined per IMGT. Any clonotype with a frequency above 0.1% was classified as a highly expanded clone. Shannon entropy was used to measure repertoire diversity, and the Gini coefficient was used to measure V-J evenness. A clonotype was considered public if more than one individual shared it. TCRdb trimmed public reads at Q25 via fastp, called clones via MiXCR and kept in-frame beta chains. Each entry merges the rows of one CDR3 protein and shows their most common DNA and genes. TCRdb, not the original authors, processed these V and J calls. The table for this sample lists 420,000 or so distinct CDR3 sequences; over 15% of them were counted only once. The leading ten clones occupy about 23% of the sample.

These data were likewise used in another study, on T cells in Graves' hyperthyroidism and ophthalmopathy. Per that second paper: Graves' hyperthyroidism was defined as stable when no progression to ophthalmopathy occurred over 18 months of follow-up. Hyperthyroidism patients were newly diagnosed, had a disease duration of under 2 months, and were aged 18 to 65 years. Exclusion was applied to patients with uncontrolled infections, other autoimmune diseases, pregnancy or lactation. Clinical symptoms, serum thyroxine and TRAb, thyroid ultrasound, and orbital computed tomography formed the basis for the diagnoses. A first-round RT-PCR of the TCR CDR3 used the HTBI primer set with the Qiagen OneStep RT-PCR kit. Blood samples also contained most of the expanded thyroid clonotypes (frequency above 0.001), which suggests that blood repertoires may reflect thyroid immune responses. A 13 V-J signature model separated ophthalmopathy from stable hyperthyroidism, with nearly 90% sensitivity and around 84% specificity in cross-validation and 80%/75% in testing. In validation, progression to ophthalmopathy was predicted by the model with around 71% sensitivity and roughly 76% specificity, a median of roughly 6 months before onset. TCR V-J signatures able to tell the groups apart were searched for in a discovery cohort of some 97 patients, of whom about 40 had Graves' ophthalmopathy and about 55 had stable Graves' hyperthyroidism. An independent validation cohort of under 20 hyperthyroidism patients and 17 patients who later progressed to ophthalmopathy tested prospective prediction of ophthalmopathy. For training and testing, the 100 or so patients in the discovery cohort were randomly divided in a 7:3 ratio. In addition, the study compared T-cell repertoires in thyroid tissue and in blood from a handful of Graves' hyperthyroidism patients. After blood sampling, hyperthyroidism patients were treated with methimazole at a starting dose of 30 mg daily, and ophthalmopathy patients were treated with high-dose intravenous methylprednisolone. The libraries were constructed in a second round of multiplex PCR and then size-selected and purified. Sequencing of the libraries was done on an Illumina HiSeq2000 using paired-end 100 bp reads. SOAPnuke was used to process the raw data, throwing out any read that contained adapters or uncalled bases, had a mean Phred below 15, or lacked an exact constant-primer or identifier match. COPE v1.2.5 was used to merge the high-quality paired reads, and each unique nucleotide sequence was defined as a clonotype. MiTCR v1.1 was used to align clonotypes to the IMGT TRBV, TRBD and TRBJ reference segments. The analysis included only V-J combinations with a frequency above 0.0001, which together covered approximately 99% of the repertoires. A TCS score was defined as the ratio of F50 (clonal expansion) to E x V (chaos), with BLOSUM62-based TCRdist applied between CDR3 peptides within each V-J. Welch's t-statistics and random forest reduced roughly 540 V-J features to around 14, which were used in a naive Bayes classifier (R e1071). No statistical method was used to fix the sample size in advance, and group allocation was not hidden from the investigators. According to the paper, TCR Vbeta CDR3 sequencing was carried out on 135 peripheral blood samples, which came from 40 to 45 ophthalmopathy, around 75 hyperthyroidism and about 17 progressor patients.

This clonotype originated in a young woman with Graves disease. Donor details come from another sample of the same person, matched by shared clones. Source: peripheral blood mononuclear cells (PBMCs), taken at new diagnosis, from a patient treated with antithyroid drugs. Recombination linked TRBV6-2 or TRBV6-3 to TRBJ2-7; the D gene is possibly TRBD1, with 6 bases matching. The CDR3 loop reads CASSYEQGYEQYF. The DNA sequence reads TGTGCCAGCAGTTACGAACAGGGCTACGAGCAGTACTTC.